These T cell receptor beta chains were read from a single sample in a study of cytomegalovirus exposure and HLA in healthy donors. Sequencing used immunoSEQ multiplex PCR; TCRdb keeps in-frame clones, though not all of them. Of about 87,000 clones in the sample, about 68% are singletons; the top ten hold around 20%. Material: PBMCs. These receptors all come from a man aged 25 to 45 in good health and CMV-seropositive. CDR3s include the opening cysteine and the closing phenylalanine or tryptophan. D genes are given only for firm matches. Clone size, where shown, is once, few, many, or a class for clones that have expanded.

TRBJ1-4 TRBD1 - TRBV4-1 CASSPKHTGGDEKLFF TGCGCCAGCAGCCCCAAGCACACAGGGGGCGATGAAAAACTGTTTTTT
TRBJ2-7 TRBD2 - TRBV4-2 CASSQGGLAGVYYEQYF TGTGCCAGCAGCCAAGGGGGACTAGCGGGAGTGTACTACGAGCAGTACTTC
TRBJ2-2 - - TRBV5-1 CASSPDKTNTGELFF TGCGCCAGCAGCCCCGACAAAACGAACACCGGGGAGCTGTTTTTT
TRBJ1-3 TRBD1 - TRBV5-6 CASSLVGQLSGNTIYF TGTGCCAGCAGCTTGGTGGGACAGCTCTCTGGAAACACCATATATTTT
TRBJ2-7 TRBD1 - TRBV18 CASSPPGTGTYEQYF TGTGCCAGCTCACCCCCCGGGACAGGGACCTACGAGCAGTACTTC
TRBJ1-1 - - TRBV11-2 CASSLVLLRDTEAFF TGTGCCAGCAGCTTAGTGCTTCTCCGGGACACCGAAGCTTTCTTT
TRBJ2-3 TRBD2 - TRBV4-3 CASSHWREVPDTQYF TGCGCCAGCAGCCACTGGCGGGAGGTTCCAGATACGCAGTATTTT
TRBJ2-1 - - TRBV30 CAWSYQGIYNEQFF TGTGCCTGGAGTTATCAGGGAATTTACAATGAGCAGTTCTTC
TRBJ2-3 - - TRBV5-1 CASSLTGSTDTQYF TGCGCCAGCAGCTTGACAGGGAGCACAGATACGCAGTATTTT
TRBJ2-5 - - TRBV9 CASSVDAGRETQYF TGTGCCAGCAGCGTAGATGCGGGGCGGGAGACCCAGTACTTC
TRBJ2-3 - - TRBV30 CAWSAPGSQRGDTQYF TGTGCCTGGAGTGCCCCGGGCAGTCAACGGGGAGATACGCAGTATTTT
TRBJ2-7 TRBD2 - TRBV7-8 CASSSPSGGASGEQYF TGTGCCAGCAGCTCCCCTAGCGGGGGGGCCTCTGGCGAGCAGTACTTC
TRBJ1-4 TRBD1 once TRBV9 CASSRGQGAEKLFF TGTGCCAGCAGCCGAGGACAGGGGGCGGAAAAACTGTTTTTT
TRBJ1-4 - - TRBV19 CASTPKGQTNEKLFF TGTGCCAGTACCCCGAAGGGGCAGACAAATGAAAAACTGTTTTTT
TRBJ2-7 TRBD2 - TRBV6-6 CASRLTSGSYEQYF TGTGCCAGCCGTCTGACTAGCGGCTCCTACGAGCAGTACTTC
TRBJ1-1 - once TRBV7-9 CASSSFRGSESTEAFF TGTGCCAGCAGCTCCTTCAGGGGATCAGAAAGCACTGAAGCTTTCTTT
TRBJ1-1 - - TRBV19 CASDGEASTEAFF TGTGCCAGCGACGGGGAGGCGAGTACTGAAGCTTTCTTT
TRBJ2-1 TRBD2 few TRBV6-1 CASSGTSGYNEQFF TGTGCCAGCAGTGGCACTAGCGGCTACAATGAGCAGTTCTTC
TRBJ2-1 TRBD2 - TRBV4-1 CASSQNPLAGHEQFF TGCGCCAGCAGCCAAAATCCCCTAGCGGGGCATGAGCAGTTCTTC
TRBJ1-2 TRBD1 - TRBV28 CASRPGQRGRYTF TGTGCCAGCAGGCCGGGACAGAGGGGCCGCTACACCTTC
TRBJ2-5 TRBD2 once TRBV7-3 CASSLNGGDGTQYF TGTGCCAGCAGCTTAAATGGGGGGGATGGGACCCAGTACTTC
TRBJ1-4 - - TRBV5-1 CASSLEPQVNEKLFF TGCGCCAGCAGCTTGGAGCCCCAGGTTAATGAAAAACTGTTTTTT
TRBJ2-7 TRBD2 - TRBV6-5 CASSYDVAGTYEQYF TGTGCCAGCAGTTACGATGTAGCGGGGACTTACGAGCAGTACTTC
TRBJ2-6 - - TRBV28 CASSSYPGAGANVLTF TGTGCCAGCAGTTCCTATCCGGGGGCTGGGGCCAACGTCCTGACTTTC
TRBJ2-7 TRBD1 few TRBV29-1 CSVDGQGAYEQYF TGCAGCGTAGATGGACAGGGGGCTTACGAGCAGTACTTC
TRBJ2-1 - - TRBV4-1 CASSQGRQRIEQFF TGCGCCAGCAGCCAGGGAAGACAGAGGATTGAGCAGTTCTTC
TRBJ1-5 - once TRBV6-1 CASSERPTGYSNQPQNF TGTGCCAGCAGTGAACGACCGACAGGTTATAGCAATCAGCCCCAGAATTTT
TRBJ2-7 TRBD1 few TRBV6-5 CASAEGGAYEQYF TGTGCCAGCGCCGAAGGGGGCGCCTACGAGCAGTACTTC
TRBJ1-1 - - TRBV7-2 CASSLVSPGRGTEAFF TGTGCCAGCAGCTTAGTCTCCCCTGGCCGCGGCACTGAAGCTTTCTTT
TRBJ1-5 TRBD1 - TRBV4-1 CASSQSGTGLQPQHF TGCGCCAGCAGCCAGTCCGGGACAGGGTTGCAGCCCCAGCATTTT
TRBJ1-2 - - TRBV5-6 CASSPIDGSYTF TGTGCCAGCAGCCCGATCGACGGGAGCTACACCTTC